This entry lists 2 T cell receptor beta chains sequenced from one sample in a study of blood T cells in healthy people across ages. A second PCR, run for about 6 to 11 cycles, used a sample-barcoded 5' primer plus a J-beta primer mix. TCRdb recomputed calls from the 5' RACE reads with MiXCR, one row per CDR3 protein. Of hundreds of thousands of distinct CDR3 sequences in the sample, over 40% were seen once. The material sequenced was blood. Receptors originate from a woman of 80 years or more in good health.

This chain's CDR3 is CASSSRDPYEQYF. The DNA for the CDR3 is TGTGCCAGCAGCTCCCGGGACCCCTACGAGCAGTACTTC. The J gene is TRBJ2-7, the V gene TRBV7-9; D is tentatively TRBD1 or TRBD2 (5 bases each). The V and J ends lost 4 bases and 2 bases respectively, with 9 bases between them. The CDR3 sequence is 13 residues long. Germline values: CDR1 SEHNR, CDR2 FQNEAQ (reference sequence).

In this sample, this clonotype turned up many times. The chain joins TRBV28 to TRBJ2-1; D is possibly TRBD1 (7 bases). This CDR3 is built from 16 residues. V shed 5 bases and J shed 8 bases, with 22 bases lying between them. The V gene's germline CDR1 is MDHEN and CDR2 SYDVKM. The CDR3 DNA follows: TGTGCCAGCAGTGCACCGGGCAGGGGGACTCGGTATGAGCAGTTCTTC. Translation gives CASSAPGRGTRYEQFF.